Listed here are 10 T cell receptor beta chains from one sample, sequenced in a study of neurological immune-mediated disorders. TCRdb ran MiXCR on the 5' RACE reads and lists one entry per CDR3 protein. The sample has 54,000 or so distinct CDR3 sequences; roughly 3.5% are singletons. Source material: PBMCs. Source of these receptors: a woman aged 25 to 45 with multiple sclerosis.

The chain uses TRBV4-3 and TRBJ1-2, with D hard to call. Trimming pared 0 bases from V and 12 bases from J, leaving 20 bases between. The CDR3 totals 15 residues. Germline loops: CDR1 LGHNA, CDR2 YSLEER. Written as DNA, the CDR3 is TGCGCCAGCAGCCAAGATCGGATAATTAGGGAAGGCCACACCTTC. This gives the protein CASSQDRIIREGHTF.

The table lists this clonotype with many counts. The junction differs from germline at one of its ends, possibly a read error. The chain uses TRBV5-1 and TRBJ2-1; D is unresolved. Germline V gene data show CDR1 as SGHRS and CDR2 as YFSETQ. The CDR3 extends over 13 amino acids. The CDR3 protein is CASSLASHNEQFF. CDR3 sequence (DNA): TGCGCCAGCAGCTTGGCCTCCCACAATGAGCAGTTCTTC.

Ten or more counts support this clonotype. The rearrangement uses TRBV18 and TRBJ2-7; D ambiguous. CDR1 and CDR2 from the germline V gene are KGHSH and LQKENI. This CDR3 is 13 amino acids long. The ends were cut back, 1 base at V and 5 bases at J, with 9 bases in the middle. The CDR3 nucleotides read TGTGCCAGCTCACCACGGACGGGCGACGAGCAGTACTTC. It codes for CASSPRTGDEQYF.

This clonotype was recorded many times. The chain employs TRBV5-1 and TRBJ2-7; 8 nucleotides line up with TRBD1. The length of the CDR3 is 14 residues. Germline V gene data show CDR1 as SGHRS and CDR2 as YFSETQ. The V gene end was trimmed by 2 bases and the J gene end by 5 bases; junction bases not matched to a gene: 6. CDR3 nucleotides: TGCGCCAGCAGCTTCGGGCAGGGGGCGAACGAGCAGTACTTC. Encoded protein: CASSFGQGANEQYF.

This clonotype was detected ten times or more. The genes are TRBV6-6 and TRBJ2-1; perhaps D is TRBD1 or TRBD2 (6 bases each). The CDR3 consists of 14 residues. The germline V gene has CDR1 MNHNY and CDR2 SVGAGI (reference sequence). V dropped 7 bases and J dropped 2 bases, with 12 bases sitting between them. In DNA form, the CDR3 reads TGTGCCAGCACTGGGGGGCGGACCTACAATGAGCAGTTCTTC. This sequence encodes CASTGGRTYNEQFF.

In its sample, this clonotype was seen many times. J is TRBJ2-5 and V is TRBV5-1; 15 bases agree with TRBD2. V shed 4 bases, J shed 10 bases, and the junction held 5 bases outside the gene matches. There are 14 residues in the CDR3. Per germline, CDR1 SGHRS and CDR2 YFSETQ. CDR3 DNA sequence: TGCGCCAGCAGCCCTGGACTAGCGGGAGGGCGCCAGTACTTC. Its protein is CASSPGLAGGRQYF.

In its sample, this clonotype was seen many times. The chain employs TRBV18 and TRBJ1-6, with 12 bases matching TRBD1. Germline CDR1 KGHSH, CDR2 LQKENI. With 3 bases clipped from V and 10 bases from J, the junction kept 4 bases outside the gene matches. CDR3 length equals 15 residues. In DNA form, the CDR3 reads TGTGCCAGCTCACCGGGACAGGGGGCACTGTCACCCCTCCACTTT. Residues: CASSPGQGALSPLHF.

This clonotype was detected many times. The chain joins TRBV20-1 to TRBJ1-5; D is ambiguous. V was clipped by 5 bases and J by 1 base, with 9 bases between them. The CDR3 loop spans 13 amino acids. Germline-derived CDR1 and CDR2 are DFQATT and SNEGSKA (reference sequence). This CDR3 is CSAYSGSNQPQHF. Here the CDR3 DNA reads TGCAGTGCTTATTCCGGGAGCAATCAGCCCCAGCATTTT.

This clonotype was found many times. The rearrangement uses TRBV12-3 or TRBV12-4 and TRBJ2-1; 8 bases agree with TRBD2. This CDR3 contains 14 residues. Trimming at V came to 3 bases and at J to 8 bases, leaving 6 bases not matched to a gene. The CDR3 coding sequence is TGTGCCAGCAGTTTCGGGGGGGGCTGGGATGAGCAGTTCTTC. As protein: CASSFGGGWDEQFF.

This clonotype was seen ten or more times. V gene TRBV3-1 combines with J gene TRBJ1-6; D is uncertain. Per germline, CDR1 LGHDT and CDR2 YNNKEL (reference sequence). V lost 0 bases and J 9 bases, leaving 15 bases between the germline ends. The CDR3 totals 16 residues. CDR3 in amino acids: CASSQDTDASRSPLHF. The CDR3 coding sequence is TGTGCCAGCAGCCAAGATACGGACGCCAGTCGTTCACCCCTCCACTTT. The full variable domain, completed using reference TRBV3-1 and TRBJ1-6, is DTAVSQTPKYLVTQMGNDKSIKCEQNLGHDTMYWYKQDSKKFLKIMFSYNNKELIINETVPNRFSPKSPDKAHLNLHINSLELGDSAVYFCASSQDTDASRSPLHFGNGTRLTVT.